This T cell receptor (beta chain) stems from a study of T-cell memory formation after mild COVID-19 (dated by TCRdb to the early 2020s). Study-wide context: Most TCR sequence clusters were specific to one of the two donors. Longitudinal TCRalpha and TCRbeta repertoire sequencing tracked T-cell clones expanding and contracting after mild COVID-19 in two donors. Two young, previously healthy adult volunteers made up the cohort, one male and one female. The paper's findings and limits, for the study overall: The study included only a couple of mild cases, and larger cohorts that include severe cases with pre-infection samples were judged to be necessary. Whether the second-wave clones peaking on day 37 were SARS-CoV-2 specific was not confirmed. From day 15 to 85, contracting clones showed balanced CD4/CD8 phenotypes, whereas a second wave of clones that expanded from day 15 to 37 leaned towards CD4+. The detection of some responding clones in pre-infection memory suggests that pre-existing cross-reactive memory T cells joined the SARS-CoV-2 response. Contracting CD4+ clones were located mainly in the CM and EM memory subsets, whereas CD8+ clones were found to be enriched in EMRA.

Worth noting for this clonotype: The clone's antigen remains unknown. No quality values exist for individual bases; no much larger clone is one base distant.

CDR1 and CDR2 are read off the germline V gene as MNHEY and SVGAGI. The V end loses 8 bases and the J end loses 6 bases, and a stretch of 14 bases separates them. The CDR3 holds 13 amino acids from the cysteine to the phenylalanine. The kept DNA is CDR3 alone, 39 bases in frame from the first base. Ficoll-Paque density gradient centrifugation was the method used to isolate PBMCs. Sequencing was carried out with an Illumina NovaSeq 6000. cDNA libraries for TCRalpha and TCRbeta were prepared by 5'RACE using constant-segment primers, with sample barcodes and unique molecular identifiers added. RNA was extracted from every sample with Trizol reagent. Libraries were amplified in two PCR steps, with a second sample barcode and Illumina TruSeq adapters added in the second step. Libraries were sequenced on an Illumina NovaSeq with 2 x 150 bp paired-end reads. As for how the authors treated the data: Demultiplexing of reads and collapsing into UMI-guided consensus sequences were performed with migec v1.2.7. Using mixcr v2.1.11, UMI consensuses were aligned to TRA and TRB V and J templates and then assembled into clonotypes. Expanded or contracted clonotypes were those called significant by both edgeR and NoisET, with noise models trained on biological replicates. For edgeR calls, the cutoffs were a false discovery rate-adjusted p below 0.01 and a log2 fold-change threshold of 1. As an exploratory analysis of dynamics, PCA with hierarchical clustering was applied to max-normalized trajectories of the 1000 most abundant clonotypes. The CD4 or CD8 phenotype of responding clones was assigned using the separately sequenced CD4+ and CD8+ repertoires. TCRdb's own reprocessing of the public reads used fastp at Q25 and MiXCR and kept productive beta chains. Every entry covers one CDR3 protein and lists the most common genes and DNA from its rows. These V and J calls are TCRdb output, not the study's own analysis. The sample table lists almost 550,000 distinct CDR3 sequences, 20% of them with a count of one. The top ten constitute roughly an eighth of the sample.

The source is an adult woman who had mild COVID-19 (a few samples of this study predate the infection). The sample titles of this study are shuffled in the database, so cell type and time point are left out; the donor was told from shared clones. The sequenced sample consisted of PBMCs or a T cell subset sorted from them (not recorded which). The rearranged chain carries TRBV6-5 and TRBJ1-5, with TRBD1 tentatively as D gene (5 bases match). The bases are TGTGCCAGCGGCCCGTACGGGGGTCAGCCCCAGCATTTT. It codes for CASGPYGGQPQHF.